The 16 T cell receptor beta chains presented below share a single source sample, sequenced in a study of T cells in Graves' hyperthyroidism and ophthalmopathy. It was RNA transcripts that yielded the amplified TCR beta CDR3 regions. The study used the HTBI primer set for a first-round RT-PCR of the TCR CDR3. Using its own MiXCR run on the multiplex PCR reads, TCRdb lists one record per CDR3 protein. The data contain 370,000 or so distinct CDR3 sequences, roughly 13% of them singletons. Sequenced sample: blood. These receptors were taken from a man aged 25-45 years with Graves' hyperthyroidism that later progressed to Graves' ophthalmopathy.

This clonotype has only a few counts. The rearrangement joins TRBV11-2 to TRBJ2-5; D possibly corresponds to TRBD1 (6 bases). V was pared by 5 bases and J by 5 bases, with 18 bases between. The germline gives CDR1 SGHAT, CDR2 FQNNGV. This CDR3 has 15 residues. CDR3 coding DNA: TGTGCCAGCAGCCAGCAGGGGAGTAGCTTTGAGACCCAGTACTTC. This sequence encodes CASSQQGSSFETQYF.

This clonotype was recorded many times. The chain employs TRBV28 and TRBJ1-5, with 8 bases fitting TRBD1. This CDR3 has 15 amino acids. In germline, CDR1 is MDHEN, CDR2 SYDVKM. V gave up 6 bases and J gave up 5 bases; unmatched junction bases: 9. The CDR3 loop reads CASSPQGAGDQPQHF. The CDR3 bases are TGTGCCAGCAGCCCCCAGGGGGCAGGTGATCAGCCCCAGCATTTT.

This clonotype has a handful of counts. The genes are TRBV9 and TRBJ1-5; D is uncertain. CDR3 length equals 13 residues. Between the trimmed V and J ends, which lost 5 bases and 1 base, there was a span of 7 bases. Germline V gene sequence: CDR1 SGDLS, CDR2 YYNGEE. The CDR3 bases are TGTGCCAGCAGTAAACAGAGCAATCAGCCCCAGCATTTT. Amino acid sequence: CASSKQSNQPQHF.

This clonotype was seen more than once but under ten times. V usage is TRBV11-2 and J usage is TRBJ2-7; TRBD2 matches at 7 bases. V lost 2 bases, J lost 4 bases, and 8 bases stayed unmatched. CDR1 and CDR2 from the germline V gene are SGHAT and FQNNGV. CDR3 length: 15 amino acids. DNA for the CDR3: TGTGCCAGCAGCTTATTTCCTAGCGGATTTTACGAGCAGTACTTC. Translation gives CASSLFPSGFYEQYF. Using reference TRBV11-2 and TRBJ2-7 for the parts outside the CDR3, the full variable domain is EAGVAQSPRYKIIEKRQSVAFWCNPISGHATLYWYQQILGQGPKLLIQFQNNGVVDDSQLPKDRFSAERLKGVDSTLKIQPAKLEDSAVYLCASSLFPSGFYEQYFGPGTRLTVT.

J is TRBJ2-7 and V is TRBV11-2, with D possibly matching TRBD1 (7 bases). The CDR3 runs to 14 residues. Trimming left V 4 bases short and J 3 bases short, with 13 bases between. The germline CDR1 and CDR2 sequences are SGHAT and FQNNGV. CDR3 nucleotides: TGTGCCAGCAGCTCATCAGGGGGGAGCTACGAGCAGTACTTC. It is translated as CASSSSGGSYEQYF.

The rearrangement uses TRBV20-1 and TRBJ2-7, with unresolved D. Trimming cost V 6 bases and J 6 bases, with 15 bases left between them. This CDR3 spans 12 amino acids. The V gene's germline CDR1 is DFQATT and CDR2 SNEGSKA (reference sequence). The DNA of the CDR3 is TGCAGTGCAACCTACGTAGCTGGCGAGCAGTACTTC. It translates to CSATYVAGEQYF.

There are a few counts of this clonotype. The chain carries TRBV6-1 and TRBJ1-4; D call uncertain. V lost 5 bases to trimming and J lost 8 bases, with 15 bases between them. The CDR3 covers 14 residues. Per germline, CDR1 MNHNS and CDR2 SASEGT. Here the CDR3 DNA reads TGTGCCAGCAGTTATGGGGAGACGCGGGAAAAACTGTTTTTT. This encodes CASSYGETREKLFF.

There are many counts of this clonotype. In DNA, the CDR3 is TGTGCCAGCAGTTGGACCCAGAACCACTACGAGCAGTACTTC. This gives the protein CASSWTQNHYEQYF. This chain connects TRBV2 to TRBJ2-7; D gene unclear. V gave up 5 bases and J gave up 3 bases, with 14 bases separating them. CDR3 size: 14 residues. The V gene's germline CDR1 is SNHLY and CDR2 FYNNEI.

The V and J genes are TRBV4-2 and TRBJ2-2; no clear D. CDR1 is LGHNA, CDR2 YNFKEQ, per germline. The CDR3 extends over 14 amino acids. V lost 1 base and J lost 7, with 10 bases in between. The CDR3 region has the DNA TGTGCCAGCAGCCAAGGAGGCGGAAACGGGGAGCTGTTTTTT. It specifies CASSQGGGNGELFF.

The sample holds a few counts of this clonotype. V gene TRBV3-1 combines with J gene TRBJ1-5; D is uncertain. The V gene's germline CDR1 is LGHDT and CDR2 YNNKEL (reference sequence). The CDR3 is 12 amino acids. Trimming removed 11 bases from V and 7 bases from J, with 15 bases in between. The CDR3 spells CAASGGNQPQHF. The CDR3 DNA is TGTGCCGCAAGTGGCGGGAACCAGCCCCAGCATTTT.

The rearrangement links TRBV5-1 to TRBJ2-5, with TRBD2 identical over 14 bases. From germline, CDR1 is SGHRS and CDR2 YFSETQ. The CDR3 totals 16 residues. Trimming cost V 4 bases and J 5 bases; bases outside gene matches: 7. The CDR3 coding sequence is TGCGCCAGCAGCCACGGGACTAGCGGGGGAGGGGAGACCCAGTACTTC. This gives the protein CASSHGTSGGGETQYF.

The chain couples TRBV11-2 to TRBJ2-2, with 10 bases fitting TRBD1. Looked up from germline, CDR1 is SGHAT and CDR2 is FQNNGV. J gave up 5 bases and V 4 bases, and 10 bases lay outside the gene matches. The CDR3 is 17 residues long. For the CDR3, the DNA is TGTGCCAGCAGCTCTTTAGACAGGGGGCCCGAAACCGGGGAGCTGTTTTTT. Its protein is CASSSLDRGPETGELFF. Full variable domain (remainder filled in from reference TRBV11-2 and TRBJ2-2): EAGVAQSPRYKIIEKRQSVAFWCNPISGHATLYWYQQILGQGPKLLIQFQNNGVVDDSQLPKDRFSAERLKGVDSTLKIQPAKLEDSAVYLCASSSLDRGPETGELFFGEGSRLTVL.

This clonotype showed up just a few times. This rearrangement joins TRBV19 to TRBJ1-1; D is unresolved. The CDR3 extends over 14 amino acids. Germline V CDR1 and CDR2: LNHDA, SQIVND (reference sequence). Trimming took off 2 bases at V and 7 bases at J, with 14 bases between the two ends. Here the CDR3 DNA reads TGTGCCAGTAGTATAAATGGTCGGTACAGTGAAGCTTTCTTT. It yields the protein CASSINGRYSEAFF.

On this clonotype: A read error may be the cause here, since a much bigger clone is one base away. The V call is TRBV29-1, the J call TRBJ2-5, with 10 bases aligning to TRBD1. This CDR3 region has 16 residues. Per germline, CDR1 SQVTM and CDR2 ANQGSEA. J was trimmed by 7 bases and V by 7 bases; bases with no gene match: 18. In DNA form, the CDR3 reads TGCAGCGCCACCCCGGTTTCGGGACAGGGGTTGCGGACCCAGTACTTC. It encodes CSATPVSGQGLRTQYF.

This clonotype has a count of ten or more. The J gene is TRBJ1-1, the V gene TRBV11-3; D is possibly TRBD1 (5 bases). The germline CDR1 and CDR2 sequences are SGHNT and YENEEA. The CDR3 has 15 residues. Trimming took 5 bases from V and 0 from J, leaving 13 bases between them. The CDR3 reads CASSLPRVMNTEAFF. In DNA form, the CDR3 reads TGTGCCAGCAGCCTACCCAGGGTAATGAACACTGAAGCTTTCTTT.

This clonotype was seen at least ten times. The chain uses TRBV2 and TRBJ1-5; D ambiguous. The V end was cut by 4 bases, the J end by 1 base, with 8 bases between. Germline V gene data show CDR1 as SNHLY and CDR2 as FYNNEI. CDR3 length equals 14 residues. This CDR3 is CASSVEGSNQPQHF. CDR3 bases: TGTGCCAGCAGTGTGGAAGGGAGCAATCAGCCCCAGCATTTT.